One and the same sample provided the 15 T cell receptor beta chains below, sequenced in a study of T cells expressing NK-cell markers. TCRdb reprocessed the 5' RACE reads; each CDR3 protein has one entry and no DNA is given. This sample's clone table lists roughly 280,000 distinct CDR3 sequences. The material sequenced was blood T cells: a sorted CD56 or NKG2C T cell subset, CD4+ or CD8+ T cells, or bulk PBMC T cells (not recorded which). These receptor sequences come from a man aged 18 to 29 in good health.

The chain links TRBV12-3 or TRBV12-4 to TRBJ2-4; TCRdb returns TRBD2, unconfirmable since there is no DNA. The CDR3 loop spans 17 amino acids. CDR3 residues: CASSSRTSWGPKNIQYF.

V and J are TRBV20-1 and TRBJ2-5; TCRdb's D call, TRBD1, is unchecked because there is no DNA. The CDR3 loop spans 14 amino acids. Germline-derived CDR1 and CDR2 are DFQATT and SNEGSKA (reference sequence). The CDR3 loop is CSARGQGFGETQYF.

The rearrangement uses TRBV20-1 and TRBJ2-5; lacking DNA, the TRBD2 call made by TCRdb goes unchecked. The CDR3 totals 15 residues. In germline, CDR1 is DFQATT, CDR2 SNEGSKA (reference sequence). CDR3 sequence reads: CSARTSGSVVETQYF.

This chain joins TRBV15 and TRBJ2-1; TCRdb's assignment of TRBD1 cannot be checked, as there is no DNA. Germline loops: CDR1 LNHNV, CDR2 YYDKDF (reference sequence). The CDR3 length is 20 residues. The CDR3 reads CATSRGVGLYQISGHNEQFF. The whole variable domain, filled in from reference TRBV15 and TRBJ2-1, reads DAMVIQNPRYQVTQFGKPVTLSCSQTLNHNVMYWYQQKSSQAPKLLFHYYDKDFNNEADTPDNFQSRRPNTSFCFLDIRSPGLGDTAMYLCATSRGVGLYQISGHNEQFFGPGTRLTVL.

The CDR3 is CAWSKGSANEQFF. The V call is TRBV30, the J call TRBJ2-1. The CDR3 sequence is 13 residues long. Germline values: CDR1 GTSNPN, CDR2 SVGIG (reference sequence).

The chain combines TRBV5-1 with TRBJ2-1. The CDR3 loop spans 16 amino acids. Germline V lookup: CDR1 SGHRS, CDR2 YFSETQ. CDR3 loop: CASSMISGSSYNEQFF.

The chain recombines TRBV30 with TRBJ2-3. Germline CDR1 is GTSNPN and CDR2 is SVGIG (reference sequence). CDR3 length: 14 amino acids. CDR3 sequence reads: CAWSVGVGTDTQYF.

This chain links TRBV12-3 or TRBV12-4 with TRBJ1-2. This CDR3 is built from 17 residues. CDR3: CASSEFLGGSTDYGYTF.

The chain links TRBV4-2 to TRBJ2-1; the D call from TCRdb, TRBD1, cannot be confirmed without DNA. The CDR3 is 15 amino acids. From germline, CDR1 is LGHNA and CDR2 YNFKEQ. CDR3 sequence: CASSVSGTATGEQFF.

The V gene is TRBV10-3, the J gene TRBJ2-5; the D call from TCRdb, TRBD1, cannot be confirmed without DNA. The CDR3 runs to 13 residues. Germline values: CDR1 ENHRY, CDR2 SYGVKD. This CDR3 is CAISATDQETQYF.

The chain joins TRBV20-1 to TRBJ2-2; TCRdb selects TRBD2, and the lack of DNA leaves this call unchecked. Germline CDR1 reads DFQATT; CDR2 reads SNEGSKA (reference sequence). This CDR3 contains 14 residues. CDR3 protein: CSAFGTSGTGELFF.

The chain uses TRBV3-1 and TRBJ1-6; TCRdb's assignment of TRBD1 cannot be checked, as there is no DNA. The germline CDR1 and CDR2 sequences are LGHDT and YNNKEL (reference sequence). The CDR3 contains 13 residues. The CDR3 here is CASGSGDRSPLHF.

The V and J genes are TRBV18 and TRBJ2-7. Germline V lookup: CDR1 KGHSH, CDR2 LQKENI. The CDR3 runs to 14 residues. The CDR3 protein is CASSPPIGSYEQYF.

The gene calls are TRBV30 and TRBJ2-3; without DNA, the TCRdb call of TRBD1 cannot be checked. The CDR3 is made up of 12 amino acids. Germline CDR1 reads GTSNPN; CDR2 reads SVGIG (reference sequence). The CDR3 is CAWTTGTDTQYF.

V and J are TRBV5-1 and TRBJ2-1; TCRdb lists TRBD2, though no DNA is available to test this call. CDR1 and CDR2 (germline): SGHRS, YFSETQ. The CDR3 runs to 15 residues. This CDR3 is CASRSYTSGNNEQFF. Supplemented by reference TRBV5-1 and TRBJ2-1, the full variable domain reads KAGVTQTPRYLIKTRGQQVTLSCSPISGHRSVSWYQQTPGQGLQFLFEYFSETQRNKGNFPGRFSGRQFSNSRSEMNVSTLELGDSALYLCASRSYTSGNNEQFFGPGTRLTVL.